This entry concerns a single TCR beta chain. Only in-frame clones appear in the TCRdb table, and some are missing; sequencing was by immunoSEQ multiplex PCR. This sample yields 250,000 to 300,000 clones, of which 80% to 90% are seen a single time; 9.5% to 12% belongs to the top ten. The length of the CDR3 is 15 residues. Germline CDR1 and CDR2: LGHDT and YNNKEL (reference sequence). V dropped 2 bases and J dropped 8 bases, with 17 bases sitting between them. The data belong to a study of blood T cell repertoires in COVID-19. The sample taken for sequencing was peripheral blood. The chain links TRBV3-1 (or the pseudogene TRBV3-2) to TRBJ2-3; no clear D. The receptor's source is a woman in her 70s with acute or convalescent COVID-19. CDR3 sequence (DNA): TGTGCCAGCAGCCAACACATTCGGGTTGGCGGTACGCAGTATTTT. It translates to CASSQHIRVGGTQYF.